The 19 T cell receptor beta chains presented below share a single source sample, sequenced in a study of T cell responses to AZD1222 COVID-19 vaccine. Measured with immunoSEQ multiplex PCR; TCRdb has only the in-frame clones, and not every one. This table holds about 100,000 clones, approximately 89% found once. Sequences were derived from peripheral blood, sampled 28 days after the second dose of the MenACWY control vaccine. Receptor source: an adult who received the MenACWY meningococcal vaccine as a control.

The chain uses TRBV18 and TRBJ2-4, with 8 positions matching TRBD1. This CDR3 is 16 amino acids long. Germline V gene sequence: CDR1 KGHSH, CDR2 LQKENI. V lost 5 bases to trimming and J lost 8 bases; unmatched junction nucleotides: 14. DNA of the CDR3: TGTGCCAGCTCATTTGAACAGGGGGACCCCGGACACATTCAGTACTTC. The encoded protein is CASSFEQGDPGHIQYF. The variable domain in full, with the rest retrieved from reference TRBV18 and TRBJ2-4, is NAGVMQNPRHLVRRRGQEARLRCSPMKGHSHVYWYRQLPEEGLKFMVYLQKENIIDESGMPKERFSAEFPKEGPSILRIQQVVRGDSAAYFCASSFEQGDPGHIQYFGAGTRLSVL.

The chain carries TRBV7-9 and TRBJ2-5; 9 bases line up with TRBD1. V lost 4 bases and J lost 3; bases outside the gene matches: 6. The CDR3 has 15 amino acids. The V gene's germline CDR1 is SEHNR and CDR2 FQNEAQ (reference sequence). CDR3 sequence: CASSSRRTGEETQYF. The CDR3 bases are TGTGCCAGCAGCTCGCGAAGGACAGGGGAAGAGACCCAGTACTTC.

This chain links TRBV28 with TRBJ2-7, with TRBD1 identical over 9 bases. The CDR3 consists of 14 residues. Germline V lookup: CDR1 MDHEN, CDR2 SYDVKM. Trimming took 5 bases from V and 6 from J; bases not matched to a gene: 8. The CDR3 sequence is CASSGGTGPSEQYF. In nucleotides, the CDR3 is TGTGCCAGCAGTGGCGGGACAGGGCCCTCCGAGCAGTACTTC.

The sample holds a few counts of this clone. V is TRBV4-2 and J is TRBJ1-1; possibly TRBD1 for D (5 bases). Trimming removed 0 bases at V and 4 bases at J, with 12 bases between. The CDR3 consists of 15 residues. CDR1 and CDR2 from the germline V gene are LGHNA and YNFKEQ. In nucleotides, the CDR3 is TGTGCCAGCAGCCAAGATACTTTCGGGGGCACTGAAGCTTTCTTT. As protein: CASSQDTFGGTEAFF.

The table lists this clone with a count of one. DNA for the CDR3: TGTGCCAGCAGCGAGGGACAGGGTGCCTTCTACGAGCAGTACTTC. Translation gives CASSEGQGAFYEQYF. The chain links TRBV6-5 to TRBJ2-7, with 9 bases fitting TRBD1. CDR1 and CDR2 from the germline V gene are MNHEY and SVGAGI. J lost 3 bases, V lost 6 bases, and 9 bases had no gene match. The CDR3 spans 15 residues.

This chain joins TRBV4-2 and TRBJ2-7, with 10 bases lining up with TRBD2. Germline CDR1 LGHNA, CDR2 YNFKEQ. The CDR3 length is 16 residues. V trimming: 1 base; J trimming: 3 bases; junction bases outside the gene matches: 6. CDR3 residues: CASSQGPGTSVYEQYF. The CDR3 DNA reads TGTGCCAGCAGCCAAGGACCCGGGACTAGCGTCTACGAGCAGTACTTC.

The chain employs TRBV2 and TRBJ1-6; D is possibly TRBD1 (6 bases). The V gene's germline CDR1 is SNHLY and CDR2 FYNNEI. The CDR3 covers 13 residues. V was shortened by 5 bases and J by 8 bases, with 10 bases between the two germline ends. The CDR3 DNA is TGTGCCAGCAGTCAAGGGGGTGATTCACCCCTCCACTTT. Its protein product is CASSQGGDSPLHF.

This CDR3 reads CASKGGGVGTEAFF. The CDR3 DNA is TGTGCCAGTAAAGGGGGAGGGGTAGGGACTGAAGCTTTCTTT. The chain has TRBV19 and TRBJ1-1, with a weak D call TRBD1 (6 bases). Germline assignment: CDR1 LNHDA and CDR2 SQIVND (reference sequence). The CDR3 sequence is 14 residues long. V dropped 7 bases and J dropped 5 bases, with 17 bases sitting between them.

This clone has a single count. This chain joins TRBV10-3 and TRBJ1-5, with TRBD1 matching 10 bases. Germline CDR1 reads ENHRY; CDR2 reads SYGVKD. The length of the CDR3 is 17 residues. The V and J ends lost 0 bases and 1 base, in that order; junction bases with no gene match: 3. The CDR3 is CAISESTGGASNQPQHF. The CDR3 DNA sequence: TGTGCCATCAGTGAGTCGACAGGGGGCGCGAGCAATCAGCCCCAGCATTTT.

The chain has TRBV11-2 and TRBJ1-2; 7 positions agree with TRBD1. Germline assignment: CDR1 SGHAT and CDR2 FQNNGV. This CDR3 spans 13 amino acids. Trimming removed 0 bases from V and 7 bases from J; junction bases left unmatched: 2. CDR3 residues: CASSLDHRGGYTF. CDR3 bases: TGTGCCAGCAGCTTAGATCACAGGGGTGGCTACACCTTC. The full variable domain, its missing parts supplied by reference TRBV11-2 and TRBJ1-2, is EAGVAQSPRYKIIEKRQSVAFWCNPISGHATLYWYQQILGQGPKLLIQFQNNGVVDDSQLPKDRFSAERLKGVDSTLKIQPAKLEDSAVYLCASSLDHRGGYTFGSGTRLTVV.

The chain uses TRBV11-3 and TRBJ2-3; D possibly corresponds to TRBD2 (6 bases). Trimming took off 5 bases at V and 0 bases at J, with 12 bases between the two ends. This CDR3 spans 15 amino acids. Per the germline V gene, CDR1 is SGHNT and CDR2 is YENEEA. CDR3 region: CASSPGTGSTDTQYF. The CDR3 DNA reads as TGTGCCAGCAGCCCCGGGACTGGAAGCACAGATACGCAGTATTTT.

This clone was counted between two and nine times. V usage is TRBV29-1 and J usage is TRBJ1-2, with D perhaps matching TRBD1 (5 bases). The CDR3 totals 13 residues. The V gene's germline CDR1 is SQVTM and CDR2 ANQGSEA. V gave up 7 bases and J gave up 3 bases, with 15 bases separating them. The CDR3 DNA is TGCAGCGGGCCCCTCGGCAGGGACTATGGCTACACCTTC. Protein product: CSGPLGRDYGYTF.

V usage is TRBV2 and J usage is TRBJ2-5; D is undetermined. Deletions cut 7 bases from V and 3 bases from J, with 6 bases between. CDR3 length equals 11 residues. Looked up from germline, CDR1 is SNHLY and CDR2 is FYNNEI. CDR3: CASTPEETQYF. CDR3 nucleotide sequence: TGTGCCAGCACTCCCGAAGAGACCCAGTACTTC.

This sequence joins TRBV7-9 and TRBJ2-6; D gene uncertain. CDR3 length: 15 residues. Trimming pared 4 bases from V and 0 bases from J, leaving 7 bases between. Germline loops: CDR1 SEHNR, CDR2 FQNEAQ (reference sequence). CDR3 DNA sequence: TGTGCCAGCAGCTCTCAGCTCTCTGGGGCCAACGTCCTGACTTTC. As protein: CASSSQLSGANVLTF.

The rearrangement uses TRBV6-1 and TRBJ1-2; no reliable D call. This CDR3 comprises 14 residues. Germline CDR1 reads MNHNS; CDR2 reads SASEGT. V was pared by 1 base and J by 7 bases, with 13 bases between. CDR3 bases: TGTGCCAGCAGTGAAGTCGTGGGGAGTGGTGGCTACACCTTC. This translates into CASSEVVGSGGYTF.

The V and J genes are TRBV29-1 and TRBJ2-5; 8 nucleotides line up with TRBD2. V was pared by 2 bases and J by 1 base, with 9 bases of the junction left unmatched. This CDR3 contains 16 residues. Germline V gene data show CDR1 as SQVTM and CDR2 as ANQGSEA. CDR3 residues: CSVERLWRGAQETQYF. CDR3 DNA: TGCAGCGTTGAACGGCTTTGGCGGGGGGCCCAAGAGACCCAGTACTTC.

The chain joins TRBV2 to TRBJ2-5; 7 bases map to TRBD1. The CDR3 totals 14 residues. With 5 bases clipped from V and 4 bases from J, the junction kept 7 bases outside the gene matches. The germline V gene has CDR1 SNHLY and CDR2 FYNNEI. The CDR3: CASSNSRGRETQYF. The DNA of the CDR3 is TGTGCCAGCAGTAATAGCAGGGGGAGAGAGACCCAGTACTTC.

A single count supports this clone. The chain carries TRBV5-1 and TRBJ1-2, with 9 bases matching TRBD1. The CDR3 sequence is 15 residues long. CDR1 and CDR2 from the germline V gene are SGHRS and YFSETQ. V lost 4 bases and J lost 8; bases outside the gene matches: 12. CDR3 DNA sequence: TGCGCCAGCAGCGGGGGACAGGGTAGGGTTGACGGCTACACCTTC. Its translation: CASSGGQGRVDGYTF. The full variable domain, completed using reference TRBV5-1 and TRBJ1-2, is KAGVTQTPRYLIKTRGQQVTLSCSPISGHRSVSWYQQTPGQGLQFLFEYFSETQRNKGNFPGRFSGRQFSNSRSEMNVSTLELGDSALYLCASSGGQGRVDGYTFGSGTRLTVV.

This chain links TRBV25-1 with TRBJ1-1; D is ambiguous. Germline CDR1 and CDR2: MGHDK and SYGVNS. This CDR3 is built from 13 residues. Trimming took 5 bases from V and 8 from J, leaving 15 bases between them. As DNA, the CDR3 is TGTGCCAGCAGTCCTGGTACGGCAGGCGAAGCTTTCTTT. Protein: CASSPGTAGEAFF.